The entry below describes one T cell receptor beta chain. This specimen belongs to a study of blood T cell repertoires in COVID-19. Only in-frame clones appear in the TCRdb table, and some are missing; sequencing was by immunoSEQ multiplex PCR. The data contain under 400,000 clones, roughly 89% of them singletons. Per germline, CDR1 LGHNT and CDR2 FRNRAP. Trimming at V came to 1 base and at J to 2 bases, leaving 3 bases not matched to a gene. This CDR3 has 16 amino acids. V and J are TRBV12-5 and TRBJ1-5, with 9 bases aligning to TRBD1. The sequenced sample was peripheral blood. The source of this sequence is a woman in her fifties or sixties with COVID-19, enrolled during active disease. CDR3 DNA: TGTGCTAGTGGTTTGGGACGGGACAGGGGCAATCAGCCCCAGCATTTT. It yields the protein CASGLGRDRGNQPQHF.